This T cell receptor (beta chain) emerged from a study of blood T cell repertoires in COVID-19 (dated by TCRdb to the early 2020s). Notes on the research overall: Recovered participants in ImmuneRACE Cohort 3 were defined by two consecutive negative NP/OP PCR tests, clearance by a healthcare professional, or resolution of symptoms. Samples from collaborators originated in the United States, Italy and Spain and spanned both the acute and convalescent phases of COVID-19. The material from the prospective study consisted of cDNA or gDNA derived from T cells, B-cell-depleted T cells, or PBMCs. Subjects who had been exposed to COVID-19, were actively infected with it, or had recovered from it provided the deeply sampled blood TCRbeta repertoires that made up the dataset. The repertoires were made available in a free public database intended to serve as a resource for research on the immune response to SARS-CoV-2. Samples were obtained from the ongoing ImmuneRACE study (first 160 participants) and from 1,254 subjects provided by 6 global collaborators. A de-identified subject ID, COVID-19 status, age in years and sex were almost always included in the sample metadata. HLA class I and class II types, where available, came from metadata supplied by the sample provider rather than from assay-based typing. The research as a whole found: Clinical and demographic metadata were provided uncurated, with the amount varying by source and participant.

Participants in the prospective study were aged roughly 18 to 90 years, lived in more than 20 United States geographic areas, and enrolled through a virtual design. In the prospective study, cohorts were assigned on the basis of participant-reported clinical history obtained from a screening survey and a study questionnaire. Mobile phlebotomists in the prospective study collected whole blood, serum and a nasopharyngeal or oropharyngeal swab from every participant. Over a roughly 2-month period, participants in the prospective study had the option of providing additional blood draws and questionnaires. Before DNA extraction, prospective study blood samples were shipped either frozen or at room temperature. In regard to this clone: Its target antigen remains unknown. One base away there is no much larger clone; base qualities are not given.

V loses 8 bases, J loses 8 bases, and the germline ends lie 18 bases apart. From the cysteine through the phenylalanine, the CDR3 covers 13 amino acids. The retained sequence is limited to the CDR3, 39 bases, with the frame set at the first base. The germline V gene (reference sequence) yields LNHDA for CDR1 and SQIVND for CDR2. The immunoSEQ Assay, a bias-controlled multiplex PCR, was used to amplify TCRbeta CDR3 regions from genomic DNA. Under the source paper's analysis protocol: Nucleated cell counts per sample were estimated from amplification of reference gene primers within the assay. To quantify the absolute abundance of each unique TCRbeta CDR3 rearrangement, sequence reads were collapsed and filtered. For each sample, productive Simpson clonality was calculated as the square root of Simpson's diversity index over productive rearrangements. TCRdb obtained this table from immuneACCESS and retained in-frame rearrangements with V and J assigned. These tables miss some clones; where compared with another copy, unresolved V genes account for less than half of the shortfall, and the remainder is unexplained. V and J calls and clone size are those listed in that table; D and trimming were worked out from the DNA. Within this sample are over 200,000 clones, with about 90% of them counted one time only. The ten most abundant clones make up approximately 2.8% of the sample.

Sequencing used PBMCs or T cells enriched from blood (not recorded which). This TCR was sampled from a woman aged 45 to 65 in a cohort exposed to, infected with or recovered from COVID-19 (not recorded which). The rearranged segments are TRBV19 and TRBJ1-2, and possibly TRBD1, on 6 matching bases. This receptor has the CDR3 CASARSGARGYTF. The nucleotide sequence is given as TGTGCCAGTGCGCGCTCAGGGGCTAGGGGCTACACCTTC. This CDR3, with the reference TRBV19 and TRBJ1-2 proteins standing in past its ends, gives the full variable domain DGGITQSPKYLFRKEGQNVTLSCEQNLNHDAMYWYRQDPGQGLRLIYYSQIVNDFQKGDIAEGYSVSREKKESFPLTVTSAQKNPTAFYLCASARSGARGYTFGSGTRLTVV.